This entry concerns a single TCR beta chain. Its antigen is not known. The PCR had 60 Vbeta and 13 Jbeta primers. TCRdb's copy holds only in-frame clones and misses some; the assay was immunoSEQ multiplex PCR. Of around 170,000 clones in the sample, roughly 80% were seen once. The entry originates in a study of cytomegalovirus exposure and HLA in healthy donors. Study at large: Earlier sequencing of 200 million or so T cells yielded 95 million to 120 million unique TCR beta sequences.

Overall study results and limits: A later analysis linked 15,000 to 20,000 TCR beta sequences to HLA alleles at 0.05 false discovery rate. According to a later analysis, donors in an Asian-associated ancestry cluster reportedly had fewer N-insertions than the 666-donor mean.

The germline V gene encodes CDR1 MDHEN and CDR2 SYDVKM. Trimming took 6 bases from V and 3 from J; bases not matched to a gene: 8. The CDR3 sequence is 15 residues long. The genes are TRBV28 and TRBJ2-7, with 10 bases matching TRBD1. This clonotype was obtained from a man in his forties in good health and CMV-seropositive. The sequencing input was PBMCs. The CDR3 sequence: CASSPAGTGDYEQYF. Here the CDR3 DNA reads TGTGCCAGCAGCCCCGCTGGGACAGGGGACTACGAGCAGTACTTC.